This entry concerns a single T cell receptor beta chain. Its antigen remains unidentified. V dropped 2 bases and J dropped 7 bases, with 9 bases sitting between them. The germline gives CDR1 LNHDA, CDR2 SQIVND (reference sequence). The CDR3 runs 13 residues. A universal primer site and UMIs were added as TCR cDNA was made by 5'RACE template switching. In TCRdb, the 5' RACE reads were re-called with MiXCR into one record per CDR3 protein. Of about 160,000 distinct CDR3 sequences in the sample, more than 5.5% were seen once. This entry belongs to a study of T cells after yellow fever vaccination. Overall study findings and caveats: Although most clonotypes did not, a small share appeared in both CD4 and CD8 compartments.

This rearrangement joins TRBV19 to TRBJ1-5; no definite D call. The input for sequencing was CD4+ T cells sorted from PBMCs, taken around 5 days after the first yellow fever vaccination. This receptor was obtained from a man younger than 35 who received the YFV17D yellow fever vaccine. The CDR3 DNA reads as TGTGCCAGTAGTATATCGGTGGACCAGCCCCAGCATTTT. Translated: CASSISVDQPQHF.